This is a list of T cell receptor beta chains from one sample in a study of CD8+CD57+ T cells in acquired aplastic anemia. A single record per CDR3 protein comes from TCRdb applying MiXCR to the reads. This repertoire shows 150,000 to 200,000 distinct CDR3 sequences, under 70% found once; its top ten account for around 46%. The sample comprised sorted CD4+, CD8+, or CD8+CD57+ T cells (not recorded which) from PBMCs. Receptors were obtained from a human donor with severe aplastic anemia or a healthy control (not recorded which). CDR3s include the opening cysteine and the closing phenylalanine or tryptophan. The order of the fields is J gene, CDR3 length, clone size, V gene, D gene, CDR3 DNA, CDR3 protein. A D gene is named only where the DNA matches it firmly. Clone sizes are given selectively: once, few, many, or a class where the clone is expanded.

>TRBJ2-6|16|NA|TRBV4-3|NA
TGCGCCAGCAGCCACGATCTCAGCTCTGGGGCCAACGTCCTGACTTTC
CASSHDLSSGANVLTF
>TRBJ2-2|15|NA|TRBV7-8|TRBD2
TGTGCCAGCAGCCAAGCGGGGGGAGCCACCGGGGAGCTGTTTTTT
CASSQAGGATGELFF
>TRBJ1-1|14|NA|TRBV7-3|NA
TGTGCCAGCAGCTTTCTAGGGGGAGGCACTGAAGCTTTCTTT
CASSFLGGGTEAFF
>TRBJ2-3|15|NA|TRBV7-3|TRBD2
TGTGCCAGCAGTGATTGGGTGAAGGGAGGGGAAACGCAGTATTTT
CASSDWVKGGETQYF
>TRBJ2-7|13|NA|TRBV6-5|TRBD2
TGTGCCAGCAGACTAGCGGGGGCCTACGAGCAGTACTTC
CASRLAGAYEQYF
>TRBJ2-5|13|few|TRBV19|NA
TGTGCCAGTAGTATTACAAACCAAGAGACCCAGTACTTC
CASSITNQETQYF
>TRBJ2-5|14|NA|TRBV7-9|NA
TGCGCCAGCAGCTTGGCCTATCGGTGGGAGACCCAGTACTTC
CASSLAYRWETQYF
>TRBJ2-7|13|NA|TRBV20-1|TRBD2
TGCAGTGCTGAGCGGGAGGCCAACTACGAGCAGTACTTC
CSAEREANYEQYF
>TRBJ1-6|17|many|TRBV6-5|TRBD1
TGTGCCAGCAGTTACCAAAAGACAGGGCACGGTGATTCACCCCTCCACTTT
CASSYQKTGHGDSPLHF
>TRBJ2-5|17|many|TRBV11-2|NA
TGTGCCAGCAGCTTAGTCTTGGGGGGGCCAGCAATAGAGACCCAGTACTTC
CASSLVLGGPAIETQYF
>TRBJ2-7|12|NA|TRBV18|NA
TGTGCCAGCTCACCACCCGGATACGAGCAGTACTTC
CASSPPGYEQYF
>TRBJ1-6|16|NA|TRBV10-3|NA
TGTGCCATCAGTGAGCACCGGGACGGTTATAATTCACCCCTCCACTTT
CAISEHRDGYNSPLHF
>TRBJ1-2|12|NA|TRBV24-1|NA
TGTGCCACCGGGGGGCGCTTCGATGGCTACACCTTC
CATGGRFDGYTF
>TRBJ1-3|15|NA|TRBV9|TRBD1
TGTGCCAGCAGCGCTGGCGGACAGGTCCGAAACACCATATATTTT
CASSAGGQVRNTIYF
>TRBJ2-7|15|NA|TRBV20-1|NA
TGCAGTGCTAGAGATGACAGGGACTACGCCTACGAGCAGTACTTC
CSARDDRDYAYEQYF
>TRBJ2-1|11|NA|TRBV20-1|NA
TGCAGTGCTAGGCGGGGAGGTGAGCAGTTCTTC
CSARRGGEQFF
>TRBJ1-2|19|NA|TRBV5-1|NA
TGCGCCAGCAGCTTGGCCTTAAAGGGGGTTTCTACCCGGGACTATGGCTACACCTTC
CASSLALKGVSTRDYGYTF
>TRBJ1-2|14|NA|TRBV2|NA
TGTGCCAGCAGTCCGGACCGGGACCGGGCGGGCTACACCTTC
CASSPDRDRAGYTF
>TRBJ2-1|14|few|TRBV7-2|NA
TGTGCCAGCAGGACGATGGACACCTACAAGGAGCAGTTCTTC
CASRTMDTYKEQFF
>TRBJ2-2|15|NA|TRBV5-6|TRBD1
TGTGCCAGCAGCCGAAGACAGGGGCGCACCGGGGAGCTGTTTTTT
CASSRRQGRTGELFF
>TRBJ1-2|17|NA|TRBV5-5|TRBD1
TGTGCCAGCAGCCTAATCAGGGGGCCTTCGCCTTACTATGGCTACACCTTC
CASSLIRGPSPYYGYTF
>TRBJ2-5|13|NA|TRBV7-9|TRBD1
TGTGCCAGCAGCCAGAGGACAGGTGAGACCCAGTACTTC
CASSQRTGETQYF
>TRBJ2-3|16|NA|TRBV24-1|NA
TGTGCCACCAGTGACCCGGGAAGATCGGGGGCCGATACGCAGTATTTT
CATSDPGRSGADTQYF
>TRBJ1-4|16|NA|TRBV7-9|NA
TGTGCCAGCAGCTCAGTGGGGGGCTGGGCTAATGAAAAACTGTTTTTT
CASSSVGGWANEKLFF
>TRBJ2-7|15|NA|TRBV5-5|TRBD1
TGTGCCAGCAGCCCAAGGGACAGGGGCTCCTACGAGCAGTACTTC
CASSPRDRGSYEQYF
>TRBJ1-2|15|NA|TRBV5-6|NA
TGTGCCAGCAGCCCTGCGGGCAGCGTAGCCTATGGCTACACCTTC
CASSPAGSVAYGYTF
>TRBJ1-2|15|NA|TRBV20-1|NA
TGCAGTGCTAGAGAAGATTCCAGGGCGGCAGATGGCTACACCTTC
CSAREDSRAADGYTF
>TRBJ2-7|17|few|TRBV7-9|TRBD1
TGTGCCAGCAGCTTCCCCCCCGGGACAGGAAAGGTCTACGAGCAGTACTTC
CASSFPPGTGKVYEQYF
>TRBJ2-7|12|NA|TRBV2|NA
TGTGCCGCGGGCCGGGGGCGAGATGAGCAGTACTTC
CAAGRGRDEQYF
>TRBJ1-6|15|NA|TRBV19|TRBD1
TGTGCCAGTAGTGACAGAACAGGGGTCAATTCACCCCTCCACTTT
CASSDRTGVNSPLHF
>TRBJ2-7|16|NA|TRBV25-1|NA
TGTGCCAGCTCACCACGAGACCGGACGACCCCCTACGAGCAGTACTTC
CASSPRDRTTPYEQYF
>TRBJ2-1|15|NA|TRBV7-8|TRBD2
TGTGCCAGCAGACTAGCGGGGGGGCGCTCCAATGAGCAGTTCTTC
CASRLAGGRSNEQFF
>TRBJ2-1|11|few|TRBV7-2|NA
TGTGCCAGCAGCTTAGCAAGTGAGCAGTTCTTC
CASSLASEQFF
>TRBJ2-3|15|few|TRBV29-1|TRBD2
TGCAGCGCGAGAACTAGCGGGAGGGTGATAGATACGCAGTATTTT
CSARTSGRVIDTQYF
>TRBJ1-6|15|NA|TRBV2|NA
TGTGCCAGCAGTGAAAAATGGGGGGCAGGTTCACCCCTCCACTTT
CASSEKWGAGSPLHF
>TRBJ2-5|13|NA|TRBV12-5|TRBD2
TGTGCTAGTGGGTGGGGGGGTGAAGAGACCCAGTACTTC
CASGWGGEETQYF
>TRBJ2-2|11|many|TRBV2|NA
TGTGCCAGCACCGGGTCCGGGGAGCTGTTTTTT
CASTGSGELFF
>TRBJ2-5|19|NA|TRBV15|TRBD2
TGTGCCACCTTTGGTCCGACTCCGACTCCAAGCGGGAGAATAGAGACCCAGTACTTC
CATFGPTPTPSGRIETQYF
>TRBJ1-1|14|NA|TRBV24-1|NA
TGTGCCACCAGGTCCGGGCCGGGGTACACTGAAGCTTTCTTT
CATRSGPGYTEAFF
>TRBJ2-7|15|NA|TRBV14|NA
TGTGCCAGCAGCCGAAGGTCAGGGTTGCGGGTCGAGCAGTACTTC
CASSRRSGLRVEQYF
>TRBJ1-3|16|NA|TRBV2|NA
TGTGCCAGCAGTGAAGCGCTGACAGCTACTGGAAACACCATATATTTT
CASSEALTATGNTIYF
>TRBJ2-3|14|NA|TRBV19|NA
TGTGCCAGTAGTATCATCCAGGGCACAGATACGCAGTATTTT
CASSIIQGTDTQYF
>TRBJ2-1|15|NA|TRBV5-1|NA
TGCGCCAGCAGCTTAGGATCATCCTCCTACAATGAGCAGTTCTTC
CASSLGSSSYNEQFF
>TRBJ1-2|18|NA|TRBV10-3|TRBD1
TGTGCCATCAGTGACCTCCGGGACAGGGAATCCTCGGGTGCGGGCTACACCTTC
CAISDLRDRESSGAGYTF
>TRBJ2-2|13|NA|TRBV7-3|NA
TGTGCCAGCAGCCAAGGGATTACCGGGGAGCTGTTTTTT
CASSQGITGELFF